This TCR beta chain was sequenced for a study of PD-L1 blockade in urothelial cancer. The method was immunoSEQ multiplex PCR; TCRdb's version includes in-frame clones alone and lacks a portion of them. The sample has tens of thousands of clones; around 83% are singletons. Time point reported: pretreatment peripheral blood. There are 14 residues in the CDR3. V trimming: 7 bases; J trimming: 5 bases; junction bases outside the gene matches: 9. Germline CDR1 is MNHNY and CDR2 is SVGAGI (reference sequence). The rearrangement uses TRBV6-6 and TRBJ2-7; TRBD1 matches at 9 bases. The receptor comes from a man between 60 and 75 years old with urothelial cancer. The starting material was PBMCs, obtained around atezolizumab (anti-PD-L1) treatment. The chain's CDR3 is CASTRGQGENEQYF. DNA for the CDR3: TGTGCCAGCACCAGGGGACAGGGTGAGAACGAGCAGTACTTC.